This T cell receptor beta chain stems from a study of regulatory T cells in long-lasting Graves disease. This clonotype was seen a handful of times. Per germline, CDR1 KGHDR and CDR2 SFDVKD. CDR3 length: 14 residues. Germline trimming cut 3 bases from V and 3 bases from J; bases unmatched to any gene: 1. Specified time point: newly diagnosed GD, antithyroid drugs for less than 3 months. PBMCs were the source of the RNA used for TCR sequencing. HTBI primers from iRepertoire and Arm-PCR of CDR3 regions yielded the TCR beta libraries. TCRdb re-called the multiplex PCR reads with MiXCR, one entry per CDR3 protein. The data contain 540,000 or so distinct CDR3 sequences, approximately 15% of them singletons. These data also formed part of another study, on T cells in Graves' hyperthyroidism and ophthalmopathy. That investigation notes: The authors' 13 V-J model separated ophthalmopathy from stable hyperthyroidism.

The V gene is TRBV24-1, the J gene TRBJ2-3; 8 nucleotides line up with TRBD2. The input for sequencing was peripheral blood mononuclear cells (PBMCs), taken at new diagnosis, from a patient treated with antithyroid drugs. This TCR derives from a young man with Graves disease. The CDR3 nucleotides read TGTGCCACCAGTGATCCTAGCGGGACAGATACGCAGTATTTT. The encoded protein is CATSDPSGTDTQYF.